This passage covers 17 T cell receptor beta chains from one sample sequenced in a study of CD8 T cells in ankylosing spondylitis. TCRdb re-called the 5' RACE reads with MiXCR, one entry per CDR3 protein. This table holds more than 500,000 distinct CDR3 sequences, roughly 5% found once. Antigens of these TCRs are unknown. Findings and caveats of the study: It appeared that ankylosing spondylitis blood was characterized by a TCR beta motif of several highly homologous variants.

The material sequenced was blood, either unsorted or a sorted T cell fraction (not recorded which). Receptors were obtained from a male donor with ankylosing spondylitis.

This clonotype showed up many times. CDR3 loop: CASSLRGSKTLHF. CDR3 nucleotides: TGTGCCAGCAGTTTAAGGGGGTCCAAGACCCTCCACTTT. The gene calls are TRBV27 and TRBJ1-6; maybe TRBD1 (6 bases). Germline V gene sequence: CDR1 MNHEY, CDR2 SMNVEV (reference sequence). Trimming stripped 2 bases from V and 14 bases from J, with 13 bases between. The CDR3 runs to 13 residues.

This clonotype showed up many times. The CDR3 loop is CASSLVVTGGPYTQYF. The CDR3 coding sequence is TGTGCCAGCAGCTTAGTCGTAACGGGGGGGCCGTATACGCAGTATTTT. This sequence joins TRBV7-2 and TRBJ2-3; TRBD2 aligns across 8 bases. Unmatched junction bases numbered 10, after V lost 1 base and J lost 7 bases. CDR3 length equals 16 residues. Germline V gene data show CDR1 as SGHTA and CDR2 as FQGNSA.

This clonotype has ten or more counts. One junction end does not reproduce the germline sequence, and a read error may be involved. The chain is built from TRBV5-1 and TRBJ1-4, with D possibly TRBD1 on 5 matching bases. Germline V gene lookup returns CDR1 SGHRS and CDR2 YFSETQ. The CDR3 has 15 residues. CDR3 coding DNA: TGTGCCAGCAGTTTAGGGGCGGCAACTAATGAAAAACTGTTTTTT. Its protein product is CASSLGAATNEKLFF. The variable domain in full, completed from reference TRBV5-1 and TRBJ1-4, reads KAGVTQTPRYLIKTRGQQVTLSCSPISGHRSVSWYQQTPGQGLQFLFEYFSETQRNKGNFPGRFSGRQFSNSRSEMNVSTLELGDSALYLCASSLGAATNEKLFFGSGTQLSVL.

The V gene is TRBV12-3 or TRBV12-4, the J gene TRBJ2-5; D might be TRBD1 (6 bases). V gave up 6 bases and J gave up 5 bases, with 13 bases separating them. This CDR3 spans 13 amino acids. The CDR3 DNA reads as TGTGCCAGCAGGGGACAAATCGGTGAGACCCAGTACTTC. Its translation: CASRGQIGETQYF.

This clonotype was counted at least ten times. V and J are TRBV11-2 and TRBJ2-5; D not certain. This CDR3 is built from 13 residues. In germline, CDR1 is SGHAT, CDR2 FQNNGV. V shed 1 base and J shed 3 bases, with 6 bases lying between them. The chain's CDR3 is CASSLGYEETQYF. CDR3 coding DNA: TGTGCCAGCAGCTTAGGCTACGAAGAGACCCAGTACTTC.

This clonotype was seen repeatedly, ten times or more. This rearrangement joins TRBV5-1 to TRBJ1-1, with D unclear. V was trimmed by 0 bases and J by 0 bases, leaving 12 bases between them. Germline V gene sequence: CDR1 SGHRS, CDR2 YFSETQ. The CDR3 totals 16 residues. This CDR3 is CASSLGQRPMNTEAFF. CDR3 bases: TGCGCCAGCAGCTTGGGTCAACGGCCCATGAACACTGAAGCTTTCTTT.

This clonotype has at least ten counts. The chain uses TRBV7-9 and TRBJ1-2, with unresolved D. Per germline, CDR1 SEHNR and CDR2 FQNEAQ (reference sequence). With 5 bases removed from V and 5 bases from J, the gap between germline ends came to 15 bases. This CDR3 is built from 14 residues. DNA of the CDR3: TGTGCCAGCAGCCCCACTTGGAATGAGTATGGCTACACCTTC. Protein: CASSPTWNEYGYTF.

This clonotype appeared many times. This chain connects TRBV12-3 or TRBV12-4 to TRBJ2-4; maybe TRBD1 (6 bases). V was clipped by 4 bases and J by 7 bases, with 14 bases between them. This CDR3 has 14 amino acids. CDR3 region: CASSSEGGWNIQYF. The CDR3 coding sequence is TGTGCCAGCAGTTCAGAAGGGGGTTGGAACATTCAGTACTTC.

CDR3 DNA sequence: TGTGCCAGCAGCTCTTGGACAGGGCTCCTCTACGAGCAGTACTTC. Its protein is CASSSWTGLLYEQYF. The rearrangement links TRBV21-1 to TRBJ2-7; TRBD1 was called by the table and not checked on the DNA. TRBV21-1 is classified as a pseudogene. The CDR3 covers 15 residues.

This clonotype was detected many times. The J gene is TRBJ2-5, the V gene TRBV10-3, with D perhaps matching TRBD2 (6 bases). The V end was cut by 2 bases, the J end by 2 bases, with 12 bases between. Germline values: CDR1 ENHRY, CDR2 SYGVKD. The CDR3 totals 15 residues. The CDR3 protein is CAISELSGPQETQYF. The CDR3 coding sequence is TGTGCCATCAGTGAGCTCAGCGGGCCGCAAGAGACCCAGTACTTC.

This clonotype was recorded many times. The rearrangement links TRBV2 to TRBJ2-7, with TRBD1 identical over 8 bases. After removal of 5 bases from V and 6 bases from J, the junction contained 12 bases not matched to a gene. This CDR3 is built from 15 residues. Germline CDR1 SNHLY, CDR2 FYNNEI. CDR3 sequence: CASSRRDRGLSEQYF. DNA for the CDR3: TGTGCCAGCAGTAGGAGAGACAGGGGCTTGAGCGAGCAGTACTTC.

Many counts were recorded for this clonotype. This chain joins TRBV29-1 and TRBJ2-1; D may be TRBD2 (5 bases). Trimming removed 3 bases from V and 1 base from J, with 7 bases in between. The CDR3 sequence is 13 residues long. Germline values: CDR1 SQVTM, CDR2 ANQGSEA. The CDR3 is CSVEGSSYNEQFF. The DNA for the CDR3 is TGCAGCGTTGAGGGGAGTTCCTACAATGAGCAGTTCTTC.

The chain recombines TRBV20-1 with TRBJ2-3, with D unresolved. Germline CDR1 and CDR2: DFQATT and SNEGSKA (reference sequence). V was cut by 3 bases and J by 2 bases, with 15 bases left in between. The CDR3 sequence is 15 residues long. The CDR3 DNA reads TGCAGTGCTAGGATGTGGCGGAGAATCACAGATACGCAGTATTTT. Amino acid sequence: CSARMWRRITDTQYF.

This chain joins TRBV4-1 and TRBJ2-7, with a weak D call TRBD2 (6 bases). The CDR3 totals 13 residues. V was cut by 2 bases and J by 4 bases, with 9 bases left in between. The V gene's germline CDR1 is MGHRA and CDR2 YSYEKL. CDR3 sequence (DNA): TGCGCCAGCAGCCAACCAGGGAGGTACGAGCAGTACTTC. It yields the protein CASSQPGRYEQYF.

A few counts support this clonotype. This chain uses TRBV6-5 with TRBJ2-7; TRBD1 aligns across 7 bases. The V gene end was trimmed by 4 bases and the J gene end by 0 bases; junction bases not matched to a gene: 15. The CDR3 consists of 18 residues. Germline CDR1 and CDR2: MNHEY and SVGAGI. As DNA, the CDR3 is TGTGCCAGCAGTTCCCAAATCCGGACAGGAACTAGCTCCTACGAGCAGTACTTC. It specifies CASSSQIRTGTSSYEQYF.

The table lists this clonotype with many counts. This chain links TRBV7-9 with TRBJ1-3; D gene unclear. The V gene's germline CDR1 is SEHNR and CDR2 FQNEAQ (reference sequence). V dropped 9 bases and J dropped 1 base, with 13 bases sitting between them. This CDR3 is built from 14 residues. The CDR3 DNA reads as TGTGCCAGAGCTCGTTGGGAATCTGGAAACACCATATATTTT. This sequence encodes CARARWESGNTIYF. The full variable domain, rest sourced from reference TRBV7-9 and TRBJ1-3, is DTGVSQNPRHKITKRGQNVTFRCDPISEHNRLYWYRQTLGQGPEFLTYFQNEAQLEKSRLLSDRFSAERPKGSFSTLEIQRTEQGDSAMYLCARARWESGNTIYFGEGSWLTVV.

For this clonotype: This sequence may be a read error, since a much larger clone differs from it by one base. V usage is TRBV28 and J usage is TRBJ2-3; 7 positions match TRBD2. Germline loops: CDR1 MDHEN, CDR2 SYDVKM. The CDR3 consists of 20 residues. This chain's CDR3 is CVSSTLALSGLPSSTDTQYF. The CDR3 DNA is TGTGTCAGCAGCACCCTTGCTCTTAGCGGGCTACCCTCCTCCACAGATACGCAGTATTTT. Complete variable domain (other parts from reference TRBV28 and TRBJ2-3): DVKVTQSSRYLVKRTGEKVFLECVQDMDHENMFWYRQDPGLGLRLIYFSYDVKMKEKGDIPEGYSVSREKKERFSLILESASTNQTSMYLCVSSTLALSGLPSSTDTQYFGPGTRLTVL.